The entry below gives a single TCR beta chain sequence along with its context. Its antigen is not known. Vbeta (60) and Jbeta (13) primers were used in the PCR. In the study's own analysis: There were around 80 million unique TCR beta chains by a later count, and about 12 million of them were shared. Some clones are missing from TCRdb's copy, which holds only in-frame ones; the method was immunoSEQ multiplex PCR. The V and J calls and clone size are taken from that table; D and trimming were inferred from the DNA. The data contain approximately 97,000 clones, 75% to 85% of them singletons. This sample is part of a study of cytomegalovirus exposure and HLA in healthy donors. Study-wide points: Analyses of presence and absence presupposed an approximately uniform sequencing depth across donors. For TCR beta chains, V- and J-gene trimming was later linked to a missense DCLRE1C variant.

CDR1 and CDR2 from the germline V gene are SGHNT and YYREEE (reference sequence). V dropped 4 bases and J dropped 0 bases, with 13 bases sitting between them. The CDR3 covers 16 residues. Though probably carrying unrecorded immune exposures, donors were nominally healthy at sampling. Sequenced sample: PBMCs. The chain uses TRBV5-4 and TRBJ2-2, with D perhaps matching TRBD2 (5 bases). The source is a male donor in good health and CMV-seropositive. The CDR3 here is CASSPTGLPNTGELFF. DNA of the CDR3: TGTGCCAGCAGCCCGACCGGACTTCCGAACACCGGGGAGCTGTTTTTT.